One and the same sample provided the 10 T cell receptor beta chains below, sequenced in a study of T-cell reconstitution after alpha-beta-depleted transplantation in children. Preparation of the TCRbeta library was carried out with unique molecular identifiers. TCRdb called the PCR reads again in MiXCR, with one record for every CDR3 protein. In the table there are 250,000 to 300,000 distinct CDR3 sequences, 10% of which are singletons. Sequencing was performed on PBMCs, taken before TCRalphabeta/CD19-depleted stem cell transplant. Every receptor here comes from a boy less than two years old with acute myeloid leukemia, due to receive a stem cell transplant.

The gene calls are TRBV3-1 and TRBJ2-7, with 10 nucleotides matching TRBD1. The CDR3 is 15 amino acids. The V and J ends lost 4 bases and 8 bases, in that order; junction bases with no gene match: 11. The germline V gene has CDR1 LGHDT and CDR2 YNNKEL (reference sequence). The CDR3 sequence: CASSRRTGGFHKQYF. Written as DNA, the CDR3 is TGTGCCAGCAGCCGCAGGACAGGGGGGTTCCACAAGCAGTACTTC.

This clonotype was detected ten times or more. The rearrangement joins TRBV20-1 to TRBJ2-7, with D possibly being TRBD1 or TRBD2 (5 bases each). The germline V gene encodes CDR1 DFQATT and CDR2 SNEGSKA (reference sequence). Trimming left V 3 bases short and J 2 bases short, with 8 bases between. This CDR3 spans 12 amino acids. The CDR3 DNA follows: TGCAGTGCTAGGGGACGGGCCTACGAGCAGTACTTC. Encoded protein: CSARGRAYEQYF.

This clonotype was recorded at least ten times. The V and J genes are TRBV7-9 and TRBJ2-7; no reliable D call. Trimming left V 5 bases short and J 2 bases short, with 13 bases between. Looked up from germline, CDR1 is SEHNR and CDR2 is FQNEAQ (reference sequence). CDR3 length equals 14 residues. Here the CDR3 DNA reads TGTGCCAGCAGCGCTAGAGGTTTTACCTACGAGCAGTACTTC. This gives the protein CASSARGFTYEQYF.

The chain carries TRBV29-1 and TRBJ2-5; 8 bases agree with TRBD1. V lost 4 bases to trimming and J lost 4 bases; unmatched junction nucleotides: 8. Germline V gene sequence: CDR1 SQVTM, CDR2 ANQGSEA. The CDR3 runs 14 residues. CDR3 sequence: CSVVPTGAIETQYF. CDR3 sequence (DNA): TGCAGCGTTGTCCCGACAGGGGCAATAGAGACCCAGTACTTC.

This clonotype has at least ten counts. The genes are TRBV5-1 and TRBJ2-3; perhaps TRBD2 as D (5 bases). V lost 3 bases to trimming and J lost 9 bases, with 20 bases between them. Germline V gene sequence: CDR1 SGHRS, CDR2 YFSETQ. CDR3 size: 15 residues. The CDR3 reads CASSYDPGISPTQYF. CDR3 DNA sequence: TGCGCCAGCAGCTATGACCCCGGGATTAGTCCAACGCAGTATTTT. The variable domain in full, completed from reference TRBV5-1 and TRBJ2-3, reads KAGVTQTPRYLIKTRGQQVTLSCSPISGHRSVSWYQQTPGQGLQFLFEYFSETQRNKGNFPGRFSGRQFSNSRSEMNVSTLELGDSALYLCASSYDPGISPTQYFGPGTRLTVL.

This clonotype was found many times. The chain uses TRBV4-1 and TRBJ2-2; TRBD1 agrees at 7 bases. Germline values: CDR1 MGHRA, CDR2 YSYEKL. After removal of 4 bases from V and 6 bases from J, the junction contained 11 bases not matched to a gene. The CDR3 length is 16 residues. The CDR3 loop is CASSPEQGKRAGELFF. The CDR3 DNA sequence: TGCGCCAGCAGCCCCGAACAGGGGAAAAGGGCCGGGGAGCTGTTTTTT.

This clonotype was detected ten times or more. The V gene is TRBV18, the J gene TRBJ1-1; D ambiguous. CDR3 length: 15 amino acids. V gave up 4 bases and J gave up 1 base, with 13 bases separating them. Germline CDR1 reads KGHSH; CDR2 reads LQKENI. Written as DNA, the CDR3 is TGTGCCAGCTCACTCGAGGGCCGCTCGAACACTGAAGCTTTCTTT. Encoded protein: CASSLEGRSNTEAFF.

Many counts were recorded for this clonotype. This rearrangement joins TRBV19 to TRBJ2-6, with D unresolved. The V and J ends lost 3 bases and 0 bases respectively, with 6 bases between them. The CDR3 is 15 amino acids. Germline CDR1 is LNHDA and CDR2 is SQIVND (reference sequence). The CDR3 here is CASSMVPSGANVLTF. Here the CDR3 DNA reads TGTGCCAGTAGTATGGTCCCCTCTGGGGCCAACGTCCTGACTTTC.

At least ten counts were recorded for this clonotype. The chain's CDR3 is CASSVWAARVADTQYF. CDR3 DNA sequence: TGCGCCAGCAGCGTATGGGCGGCCCGGGTGGCAGATACGCAGTATTTT. The V call is TRBV5-1, the J call TRBJ2-3; no definite D call. The CDR3 length is 16 residues. CDR1 is SGHRS and CDR2 is YFSETQ in the germline V gene. V lost 4 bases and J lost 4, with 19 bases in between. The entire variable domain, with the rest obtained from reference TRBV5-1 and TRBJ2-3, is as follows: KAGVTQTPRYLIKTRGQQVTLSCSPISGHRSVSWYQQTPGQGLQFLFEYFSETQRNKGNFPGRFSGRQFSNSRSEMNVSTLELGDSALYLCASSVWAARVADTQYFGPGTRLTVL.

The chain uses TRBV12-5 and TRBJ2-1; TRBD2 matches 7 bases. With V trimmed by 4 bases and J by 1 base, 4 bases remained unmatched. Germline CDR1 reads LGHNT; CDR2 reads FRNRAP. This CDR3 has 15 residues. The CDR3 sequence: CASGSGSGSYNEQFF. The CDR3 region has the DNA TGTGCTAGTGGTTCTGGTAGCGGGTCCTACAATGAGCAGTTCTTC.